The present entry profiles one TCR beta chain with its context. Its binding antigen is unknown. No base quality values were provided; no much bigger clone lies one nucleotide off. Before genomic DNA extraction, conventional CD4+ T cells were isolated from blood as CD25-low CD127-high cells. Several healthy control donors served as the comparison group for repertoire analyses. Library prep was done by the immunoSEQ multiplex PCR assay. Genomic DNA from the sorted T-cell subsets was used to amplify and sequence rearranged TCR beta chain products. Concerning the study's data processing: Shannon entropy and Simpson indices were used to measure the diversity of productive TCR beta rearrangements in each repertoire. Clonal expansion was assessed by the summed frequency of the 100 most abundant productive TCR beta clonotypes among total reads. The TRB repertoires were evaluated with a self-reactivity index based on amino acid usage at CDR3beta positions 6 and 7. Two-way ANOVA was used for repertoire analyses, while Student t or Mann-Whitney tests were used for flow cytometric analyses. Entries here come from immuneACCESS through TCRdb and include only in-frame sequences with V and J called. Some clones fail to appear in such tables; in the studies checked, an unresolved V gene covers under half of the shortfall, and the cause of the remainder is unknown. V, J and clone size derive from that table, while D and trimming were established from the DNA sequence. This sample comprises 25,000 to 35,000 clones, 90% to 96% of them detected only once. The top ten constitute 0.35% to 0.4% of the sample.

The data belong to a study of regulatory and conventional T cells in RAG deficiency (dated by TCRdb to about 2017). In terms of the full investigation: The study used high-throughput TCR beta sequencing to compare repertoire diversity and composition of Treg, conventional CD4+ and CD8+ T cells between RAG-deficient patients and healthy controls.

The CDR3 has 14 amino acids, counting the end cysteine and phenylalanine. Only the CDR3 DNA stays, 42 bases, in frame from base 1. From the germline V gene, CDR1 is MNHNS and CDR2 is SASEGT. V trim: 1 base; J trim: 8 bases; unmatched bases: 2. Study-level results and caveats: All patient T-cell subsets had shorter CDR3 lengths; Omenn syndrome patients showed >80% Treg-Tconv repertoire overlap at nucleotide and amino acid level. RAG-deficient patients showed markedly lower Shannon entropy and higher Simpson indices than control T-cell subpopulations. Compared with controls, Omenn syndrome and CID/AS patients had about 100-fold fewer unique TCR beta sequences in Treg cells, whereas the reduction in the other subsets was approximately 10-fold. Rather than being bona fide Treg cells, the sorted CD25-high CD127-low cells in Omenn syndrome patients may represent peripherally activated cells. For some subjects, some T-cell subset analyses were not performed.

The same data also contributed to another study, on regulatory T cells. The second study's paper adds: The multiplex PCR relied on 52 forward TRBV primers and 13 reverse TRBJ primers, and amplification bias was corrected through assay-based and computational methods. In patients, repertoires had restricted unique TRB V-J pairs and skewed V and J gene usage, with regulatory T cells showing the most marked changes. The study compared T-cell receptor beta repertoires of sorted regulatory, conventional CD4+ and CD8+ T cells in CD3G-deficient patients with those in healthy controls. Peripheral blood mononuclear cells were isolated by Ficoll density separation. Within the immunoSEQ assay, multiplex PCR amplified rearranged TRB loci from genomic DNA. TRB amplicons were sequenced on an Illumina HiSeq platform. Raw sequences were error-filtered and aligned to reference gene sequences by custom algorithms, then analyzed with the immunoSEQ online tools. The frequencies of productive and nonproductive TRB rearrangements were evaluated among unique sequences as well as among total sequences. Group comparisons used t tests, Mann-Whitney tests or two-way ANOVA run in Prism software.

The receptor was derived from a human donor in good health. Rearrangement joined TRBV6-1 to TRBJ2-1; TRBD2 fits 10 bases in the junction. Sequencing used CD25- CD4+ T cells sorted from blood. The bases are TGTGCCAGCAGTGAAGGACTAGCGGGCTATGAGCAGTTCTTC. This is translated as CASSEGLAGYEQFF.